These 18 T cell receptor beta chains share one sample of origin, sequenced in a study of blood T cell repertoires in COVID-19. Assay used: immunoSEQ multiplex PCR; TCRdb lists only in-frame clones, some missing. Found here are over 200,000 clones, approximately 81% of them singletons; the top ten hold around 18%. Material for sequencing was peripheral blood. Source of these receptors: a woman aged 80 or older with active or convalescent COVID-19.

As DNA, the CDR3 is TGTGCCAGCAGTCCTTCGGACAGGGCCAGAGGGGAGCAGTACTTC. Translation gives CASSPSDRARGEQYF. The gene calls are TRBV6-5 and TRBJ2-7; 8 nucleotides agree with TRBD1. The V segment lost 5 bases and the J segment 7 bases; nucleotides outside the gene matches: 13. Per germline, CDR1 MNHEY and CDR2 SVGAGI. The CDR3 covers 15 residues.

V gene TRBV11-2 combines with J gene TRBJ2-7; weak D call: TRBD1 (5 bases). The V end was cut by 7 bases, the J end by 3 bases, with 16 bases between. Germline V CDR1 and CDR2: SGHAT, FQNNGV. The length of the CDR3 is 14 residues. The CDR3 DNA sequence: TGTGCCAGCACCGACCGAGTTCAGGGCTACGAGCAGTACTTC. Residues: CASTDRVQGYEQYF. Full variable domain (missing parts from reference TRBV11-2 and TRBJ2-7): EAGVAQSPRYKIIEKRQSVAFWCNPISGHATLYWYQQILGQGPKLLIQFQNNGVVDDSQLPKDRFSAERLKGVDSTLKIQPAKLEDSAVYLCASTDRVQGYEQYFGPGTRLTVT.

The chain joins TRBV19 to TRBJ1-1; D possibly corresponds to TRBD1 (6 bases). The CDR3 has 17 residues. The V gene's germline CDR1 is LNHDA and CDR2 SQIVND (reference sequence). Trimming pared 4 bases from V and 1 base from J, leaving 19 bases between. For the CDR3, the DNA is TGTGCCAGTAGTACGCCTAGGGGGGGATTCGGGAACACTGAAGCTTTCTTT. Its translation is CASSTPRGGFGNTEAFF.

J is TRBJ1-1 and V is TRBV5-1, with D maybe TRBD1 (5 bases). V was pared by 0 bases and J by 1 base, with 13 bases between. Germline V gives CDR1 SGHRS, CDR2 YFSETQ. CDR3 length: 16 residues. CDR3 DNA sequence: TGCGCCAGCAGCTTGGACCGCCAGGGCTCGAACACTGAAGCTTTCTTT. The encoded protein is CASSLDRQGSNTEAFF.

A word on this clone: This sample also contains other DNA sequences that code for the same CDR3. For the CDR3, the DNA is TGTGCCAGCTCGCCGACAGGGGCTGGGGCCAACGTCCTGACTTTC. It translates to CASSPTGAGANVLTF. V is TRBV18 and J is TRBJ2-6; the match to TRBD1 covers 8 bases. CDR3 length: 15 residues. From germline, CDR1 is KGHSH and CDR2 LQKENI. The trim removed 6 bases at V and 2 bases at J, leaving 3 bases unmatched.

The rearrangement uses TRBV7-9 and TRBJ1-1; maybe TRBD1 (6 bases). The CDR3 loop spans 15 amino acids. Between the trimmed V and J ends, which lost 1 base and 11 bases, there was a span of 20 bases. Germline CDR1 is SEHNR and CDR2 is FQNEAQ (reference sequence). For the CDR3, the DNA is TGTGCCAGCAGCTTAGGAGATGACAGGTCGACTGCCGCTTTCTTT. It yields the protein CASSLGDDRSTAAFF.

The genes are TRBV19 and TRBJ2-5; 11 bases line up with TRBD2. The length of the CDR3 is 15 residues. From germline, CDR1 is LNHDA and CDR2 SQIVND (reference sequence). Unmatched junction bases numbered 4, after V lost 4 bases and J lost 3 bases. The CDR3 is CASSTILAGEETQYF. CDR3 nucleotides: TGTGCCAGTAGTACGATACTAGCGGGAGAAGAGACCCAGTACTTC.

The CDR3 protein is CASSLRQGPTDTQYF. In DNA form, the CDR3 reads TGTGCCAGCTCACTAAGACAGGGTCCGACAGATACGCAGTATTTT. This chain uses TRBV18 with TRBJ2-3; 7 positions match TRBD1. CDR1 is KGHSH, CDR2 LQKENI, per germline. CDR3 length equals 15 residues. J lost 3 bases, V lost 4 bases, and 7 bases had no gene match.

V gene TRBV6-5 combines with J gene TRBJ1-5, with 9 bases that match TRBD1. Germline lookup yields CDR1 MNHEY and CDR2 SVGAGI. After removal of 7 bases from V and 4 bases from J, the junction contained 2 bases not matched to a gene. This CDR3 has 13 residues. CDR3 in DNA: TGTGCCAGCACCGGGACAGGGAATCAGCCCCAGCATTTT. It yields the protein CASTGTGNQPQHF.

The chain has TRBV14 and TRBJ1-2; 8 bases line up with TRBD1. Germline V gene sequence: CDR1 SGHDN, CDR2 FVKESK. This CDR3 comprises 13 residues. J gave up 8 bases and V 2 bases, and 4 bases lay outside the gene matches. This chain's CDR3 is CASSQYRGFGYTF. The CDR3 DNA reads TGTGCCAGCAGCCAATACAGGGGGTTCGGCTACACCTTC.

V usage is TRBV6-5 and J usage is TRBJ2-1; D unclear. The CDR3 spans 14 residues. V lost 8 bases, J lost 3 bases, and 14 bases lay in between. Germline-derived CDR1 and CDR2 are MNHEY and SVGAGI. The CDR3 loop reads CASLPRGGYNEQFF. The CDR3 DNA reads as TGTGCCAGCCTCCCTAGAGGTGGCTACAATGAGCAGTTCTTC.

V usage is TRBV18 and J usage is TRBJ1-5; tentatively, D is TRBD1 (6 bases). Germline V gene lookup returns CDR1 KGHSH and CDR2 LQKENI. The CDR3 has 15 amino acids. The V gene lost 1 base and the J gene lost 2 bases, with 9 bases spanning the gap. CDR3 nucleotides: TGTGCCAGCTCACCACAGGGGGGGGGCAATCAGCCCCAGCATTTT. This gives the protein CASSPQGGGNQPQHF.

J is TRBJ2-3 and V is TRBV7-3, with D perhaps TRBD2 (7 bases). Trimming shortened V by 2 bases and J by 3 bases, and 15 bases separated the two germline ends. The CDR3 sequence is 16 residues long. Per the germline V gene, CDR1 is SGHTA and CDR2 is FQGTGA. Written as DNA, the CDR3 is TGTGCCAGCAGCTTACGGGGCGGGGGCAGGACAGATACGCAGTATTTT. Its protein is CASSLRGGGRTDTQYF.

This clone was counted only a few times. This chain joins TRBV10-1 and TRBJ1-6; D is uncertain. In germline, CDR1 is WNHNN, CDR2 SYGVQD (reference sequence). This CDR3 has 14 amino acids. V lost 5 bases and J lost 8, with 13 bases in between. The DNA for the CDR3 is TGCGCCAGCAGTATGCGGATTTGGCATTCACCCCTCCACTTT. Amino acids: CASSMRIWHSPLHF.

This chain links TRBV19 with TRBJ2-5; TRBD2 might be the D (5 bases). CDR1 and CDR2 from the germline V gene are LNHDA and SQIVND (reference sequence). This CDR3 region has 13 residues. Trimming took 2 bases from V and 5 from J, leaving 9 bases between them. CDR3 nucleotides: TGTGCCAGTAGTATACCCCCGGGGGAGACCCAGTACTTC. Its translation: CASSIPPGETQYF.

The chain carries TRBV9 and TRBJ1-1; 7 bases line up with TRBD1. V was clipped by 0 bases and J by 2 bases; unmatched bases: 7. This CDR3 is built from 16 residues. From germline, CDR1 is SGDLS and CDR2 YYNGEE. CDR3 in amino acids: CASSVGHRGLNTEAFF. DNA of the CDR3: TGTGCCAGCAGCGTAGGTCACAGGGGCCTTAACACTGAAGCTTTCTTT.

This clone appeared once. The rearrangement links TRBV3-1 (or the pseudogene TRBV3-2) to TRBJ2-1; D unresolved. V was trimmed by 4 bases and J by 4 bases, leaving 11 bases between them. The CDR3 length is 14 residues. Germline values: CDR1 LGHDT, CDR2 YNNKEL (reference sequence). The CDR3 loop reads CASSREPGYNEQFF. The CDR3 coding sequence is TGTGCCAGCAGCCGAGAGCCCGGGTACAATGAGCAGTTCTTC.

In this sample, this clone turned up many times. V is TRBV11-2 and J is TRBJ2-7; tentative D call: TRBD2 (6 bases). Germline assignment: CDR1 SGHAT and CDR2 FQNNGV. The CDR3 extends over 14 amino acids. V shed 2 bases and J shed 3 bases, with 11 bases lying between them. This CDR3 is CASSLYRGYYEQYF. The CDR3 DNA is TGTGCCAGCAGCTTATATCGGGGGTACTACGAGCAGTACTTC.